These T cell receptor beta chains were read from a single sample in a study of T cell repertoires in cytomegalovirus infection. TCRdb itself ran the reads through MiXCR, one entry per CDR3 protein. This sample has fewer than 200,000 distinct CDR3 sequences, with approximately 15% found just once. Sample: PBMCs. These receptors all come from a human donor in good health (CMV status not recorded). Some clones in this sample may be carry-over from other donors' samples. Each CDR3 is given with its conserved first and last residue. Each record gives: J gene, V gene, clone size, D gene, CDR3 protein, CDR3 DNA. The D gene is left open where the match is weak. Clone size, where shown, is once, few, many, or a class for clones that have expanded.

TRBJ2-2 TRBV19 NA NA CASSIGQTTGELFF TGTGCCAGTAGTATAGGGCAGACCACCGGGGAGCTGTTTTTT
TRBJ1-2 TRBV14 NA NA CASSQDPGHQGGYGYTF TGTGCCAGCAGCCAAGACCCCGGACATCAAGGGGGCTATGGCTACACCTTC
TRBJ2-7 TRBV7-6 few TRBD2 CASSRLAGGPYEQYF TGTGCCAGCAGCCGACTAGCGGGAGGGCCCTACGAGCAGTACTTC
TRBJ2-5 TRBV10-3 few NA CAISEARSETQYF TGTGCCATCAGTGAGGCCAGGAGCGAGACCCAGTACTTC
TRBJ1-2 TRBV29-1 NA NA CSVEDRLYGYTF TGCAGCGTGGAGGACAGACTCTATGGCTACACCTTC
TRBJ1-2 TRBV7-8 few NA CASSLRGQGVYGYTF TGTGCCAGCAGCCTTCGCGGGCAGGGAGTCTACGGCTACACCTTC
TRBJ1-4 TRBV28 many NA CASSLILAGGAGEKLFF TGTGCCAGCAGTTTAATTTTGGCGGGGGGCGCTGGTGAAAAACTGTTTTTT
TRBJ1-1 TRBV12-3/TRBV12-4 few NA CASSRGRVNTEAFF TGTGCCAGCAGCCGTGGACGGGTGAACACTGAAGCTTTCTTT
TRBJ1-4 TRBV25-1 NA TRBD1 CASSSARGRAGEKLFF TGTGCCAGCAGTTCGGCCAGGGGGCGTGCGGGTGAAAAACTGTTTTTT
TRBJ2-2 TRBV12-3/TRBV12-4 NA NA CASSSQLSNTGELFF TGTGCCAGCAGTTCTCAGCTTTCGAACACCGGGGAGCTGTTTTTT
TRBJ2-3 TRBV5-6 few TRBD2 CASSFVGLAGADTQYF TGTGCCAGCAGCTTCGTTGGACTAGCGGGAGCAGATACGCAGTATTTT
TRBJ2-7 TRBV6-2/TRBV6-3 many NA CASRRDSYEQYF TGTGCCAGTCGGAGGGATTCCTACGAGCAGTACTTC
TRBJ1-1 TRBV7-2 NA NA CASSLTGTQNTEAFF TGTGCCAGCAGCTTAACCGGGACACAGAACACTGAAGCTTTCTTT
TRBJ2-7 TRBV2 NA NA CASTRTTYEQYF TGTGCCAGCACCCGGACGACGTACGAGCAGTACTTC
TRBJ1-4 TRBV2 few TRBD1 CASRGQGGEKLFF TGTGCCAGCAGGGGACAGGGTGGCGAAAAACTGTTTTTT
TRBJ2-2 TRBV4-3 few TRBD1 CASSWGQGSGELFF TGCGCCAGCAGCTGGGGACAGGGGTCCGGGGAGCTGTTTTTT
TRBJ2-7 TRBV4-1 NA NA CASSPGPFYEQYF TGCGCCAGCAGCCCGGGACCCTTCTACGAGCAGTACTTC
TRBJ2-1 TRBV7-3 many NA CASSLAGRAYNEQFF TGTGCCAGCAGCTTAGCAGGAAGAGCCTACAATGAGCAGTTCTTC
TRBJ2-2 TRBV5-4 many NA CASSLVRSTGELFF TGTGCCAGCAGCTTGGTTAGGAGTACCGGGGAGCTGTTTTTT
TRBJ1-2 TRBV12-3/TRBV12-4 few NA CASRGEYYGYTF TGTGCCAGCAGGGGAGAATACTATGGCTACACCTTC
TRBJ1-2 TRBV7-9 many TRBD1 CASSLVTGGDYGYTF TGTGCCAGCAGCTTAGTTACAGGGGGCGACTATGGCTACACCTTC
TRBJ2-1 TRBV28 NA TRBD1 CASSWDRTGSSYNEQFF TGTGCCAGCAGTTGGGACCGGACAGGGAGCTCCTACAATGAGCAGTTCTTC
TRBJ2-1 TRBV7-2 many NA CASSYPGTHNEQFF TGTGCCAGCAGCTACCCCGGGACTCACAATGAGCAGTTCTTC
TRBJ2-6 TRBV9 few NA CASNTQTGANVLTF TGTGCCAGCAATACCCAGACTGGGGCCAACGTCCTGACTTTC
TRBJ2-1 TRBV28 NA NA CASSLQGYEQFF TGTGCCAGCAGTCTACAGGGCTATGAGCAGTTCTTC
TRBJ2-7 TRBV7-9 NA NA CASSRERSYEQYF TGTGCCAGCAGTCGGGAACGGTCCTACGAGCAGTACTTC
TRBJ2-5 TRBV6-6 few NA CASSYEGVRETQYF TGTGCCAGCAGTTATGAGGGAGTGCGGGAGACCCAGTACTTC
TRBJ1-4 TRBV29-1 few NA CSVLESGGGESVFF TGCAGCGTCCTTGAATCCGGGGGTGGTGAAAGCGTGTTTTTT
TRBJ2-6 TRBV30 NA TRBD1 CAWSVRTGRSGANVLTF TGTGCCTGGAGTGTTAGGACAGGGCGATCTGGGGCCAACGTCCTGACTTTC
TRBJ1-3 TRBV20-1 NA NA CSASRGRRSGNTIYF TGCAGTGCTTCCCGGGGCCGCCGCTCTGGAAACACCATATATTTT
TRBJ2-7 TRBV7-9 few TRBD1 CASSATGTGSGEQYF TGTGCCAGCAGCGCAACCGGGACAGGGTCGGGCGAGCAGTACTTC
TRBJ1-4 TRBV10-3 NA NA CAILDRANEKLFF TGTGCCATACTGGACAGAGCTAATGAAAAACTGTTTTTT
TRBJ2-6 TRBV2 NA TRBD1 CASVDGQGAFGANVLTF TGTGCCAGCGTAGATGGACAGGGGGCGTTCGGGGCCAACGTCCTGACTTTC
TRBJ2-7 TRBV28 many NA CASSPAGLLGVYEQYF TGTGCCAGCAGTCCCGCGGGACTTCTCGGGGTCTACGAGCAGTACTTC
TRBJ2-7 TRBV6-2/TRBV6-3 NA NA CASSYHRRTTYEQYF TGTGCCAGCAGTTACCATCGACGGACGACCTACGAGCAGTACTTC
TRBJ2-7 TRBV28 many TRBD2 CASTQWGLAGEGEQYF TGTGCCAGCACCCAATGGGGACTAGCGGGAGAAGGCGAGCAGTACTTC
TRBJ1-4 TRBV10-3 few NA CAISEKEKLFF TGTGCCATCAGTGAAAAGGAAAAACTGTTTTTT
TRBJ1-5 TRBV7-2 many NA CASSSQPPGARQPQHF TGTGCCAGCAGCTCCCAACCCCCAGGGGCGAGGCAGCCCCAGCATTTT